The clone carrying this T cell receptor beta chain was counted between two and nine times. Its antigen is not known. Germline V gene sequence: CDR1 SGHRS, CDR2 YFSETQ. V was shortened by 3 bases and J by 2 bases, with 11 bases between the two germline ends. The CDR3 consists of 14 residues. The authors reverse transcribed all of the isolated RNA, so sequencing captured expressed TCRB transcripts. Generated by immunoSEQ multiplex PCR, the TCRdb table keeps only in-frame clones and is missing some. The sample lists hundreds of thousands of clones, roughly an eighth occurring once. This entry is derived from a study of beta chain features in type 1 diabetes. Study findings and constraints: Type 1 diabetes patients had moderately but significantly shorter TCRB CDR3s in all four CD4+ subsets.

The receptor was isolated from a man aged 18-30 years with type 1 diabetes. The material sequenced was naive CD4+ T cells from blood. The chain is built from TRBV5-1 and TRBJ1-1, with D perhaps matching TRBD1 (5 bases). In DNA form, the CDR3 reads TGCGCCAGCAGCTCGGGCAGGGCTAACACTGAAGCTTTCTTT. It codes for CASSSGRANTEAFF.